These T cell receptor beta chains were read from a single sample in a study of Ad26.COV2.S vaccination and SARS-CoV-2 variants. Clones were read by immunoSEQ multiplex PCR, and TCRdb kept only the in-frame ones, dropping some. The sample lists hundreds of thousands of clones; 88% were seen once. The sample here was peripheral blood, taken in a trial of Ad26.COV2.S vaccine versus placebo. These TCRs come from a person between 18 and 65 years old who received the Ad26.COV2.S COVID-19 vaccine or a placebo. Both conserved end residues are part of each CDR3. Each record gives: V gene, clone size, J gene, CDR3 protein. The size field is filled for only some rows; it gives once, few, many or a size class.

V: TRBV4-2
size: NA
J: TRBJ1-5
CDR3: CASSQAGQLQHF

V: TRBV5-1
size: NA
J: TRBJ1-3
CDR3: CASSLYLGRSGNTIYF

V: TRBV25-1
size: once
J: TRBJ2-7
CDR3: CAAGRGEAYEQYF

V: TRBV28
size: NA
J: TRBJ2-6
CDR3: CASSLQGSGANVLTF

V: TRBV9
size: NA
J: TRBJ2-1
CDR3: CASSVVGRMSEEQFF

V: TRBV6-5
size: NA
J: TRBJ2-5
CDR3: CASSPGQEETQYF

V: TRBV18
size: NA
J: TRBJ1-1
CDR3: CASSPRAGSLMNTEAFF

V: TRBV19
size: NA
J: TRBJ2-1
CDR3: CASSLRGLNEQFF

V: TRBV5-1
size: NA
J: TRBJ2-7
CDR3: CASSSRDSLSGKASYEQYF

V: TRBV5-4
size: NA
J: TRBJ1-2
CDR3: CASSPIPVNYGYTF

V: TRBV5-1
size: NA
J: TRBJ1-3
CDR3: CASSLRGSGFGNTIYF

V: TRBV13
size: NA
J: TRBJ1-3
CDR3: CASSPRRADSGNTIYF

V: TRBV25-1
size: NA
J: TRBJ1-4
CDR3: CASSRDGHEKLFF

V: TRBV18
size: NA
J: TRBJ2-1
CDR3: CASSPRDEQFF

V: TRBV19
size: NA
J: TRBJ2-1
CDR3: CASSIGGTTYNEQFF

V: TRBV11-2
size: NA
J: TRBJ1-2
CDR3: CASRGTVFYGYTF

V: TRBV10-3
size: NA
J: TRBJ2-3
CDR3: CATKGLAGSTDTQYF

V: TRBV10-1
size: NA
J: TRBJ1-1
CDR3: CASSDIRVKNTEAFF

V: TRBV7-2
size: NA
J: TRBJ1-5
CDR3: CASSLIPKTGDNQPQHF

V: TRBV7-9
size: NA
J: TRBJ2-7
CDR3: CASSLTGVQGFVNEQYF

V: TRBV6-5
size: NA
J: TRBJ2-7
CDR3: CASIGTGDSLYEQYF

V: TRBV5-4
size: once
J: TRBJ2-2
CDR3: CASSLEPSALRGSTGELFF

V: TRBV6-2/TRBV6-3
size: NA
J: TRBJ2-3
CDR3: CASSYSRLAGGLFPSDTQYF

V: TRBV15
size: NA
J: TRBJ1-5
CDR3: CATSRDNLAVEPQHF

V: TRBV28
size: NA
J: TRBJ2-2
CDR3: CAAQGLAGELFF

V: TRBV6-4
size: NA
J: TRBJ2-1
CDR3: CASSDGGGSSYNEQFF

V: TRBV7-3
size: NA
J: TRBJ2-1
CDR3: CASSSRPGLRIGNEQFF